A selection of T cell receptor beta chains follows, all from one sample in a study of T cell responses to AZD1222 COVID-19 vaccine. Clones were read by immunoSEQ multiplex PCR, and TCRdb kept only the in-frame ones, dropping some. The sample lists about 120,000 clones, approximately 90% occurring once. The sample here was peripheral blood, taken on day 0 of AZD1222 vaccination. Source of these receptors: an adult in good health. The CDR3 runs from the conserved cysteine through the conserved F or W. A D gene is named only where the DNA matches it firmly. Expanded clones are given a class, and other clones once, few, many or no size at all.

V: TRBV18
D: .
size: .
J: TRBJ2-3
CDR3: CASSQRGEGPDTQYF
DNA: TGTGCCAGCTCACAAAGGGGAGAAGGCCCAGATACGCAGTATTTT

V: TRBV12-3/TRBV12-4
D: .
size: .
J: TRBJ2-7
CDR3: CASSRTSNYEQYF
DNA: TGTGCCAGCAGTAGAACTAGCAACTACGAGCAGTACTTC

V: TRBV29-1
D: .
size: once
J: TRBJ1-1
CDR3: CSVDVSGRGTEAFF
DNA: TGCAGCGTTGACGTTTCAGGGAGGGGCACTGAAGCTTTCTTT

V: TRBV20-1
D: .
size: medium-sized
J: TRBJ2-4
CDR3: CSASGRWRSLAKNIQYF
DNA: TGCAGTGCTAGTGGCAGGTGGAGGTCCTTAGCCAAAAACATTCAGTACTTC

V: TRBV19
D: TRBD1
size: .
J: TRBJ2-2
CDR3: CATRTGGPTGELFF
DNA: TGTGCCACTAGGACAGGGGGTCCCACCGGGGAGCTGTTTTTT

V: TRBV10-2
D: TRBD2
size: .
J: TRBJ2-1
CDR3: CASKLAGYNEQFF
DNA: TGCGCCAGCAAACTAGCGGGCTACAATGAGCAGTTCTTC

V: TRBV10-3
D: TRBD1
size: .
J: TRBJ2-1
CDR3: CATSGTGNNEQFF
DNA: TGTGCCACGTCCGGGACAGGGAACAATGAGCAGTTCTTC

V: TRBV7-2
D: .
size: .
J: TRBJ1-3
CDR3: CASSPGTVNTIYF
DNA: TGTGCCAGCAGCCCAGGGACGGTGAACACCATATATTTT

V: TRBV5-5
D: TRBD1
size: .
J: TRBJ1-1
CDR3: CASSLPGGVEAFF
DNA: TGTGCCAGCAGCTTGCCAGGGGGCGTTGAAGCTTTCTTT

V: TRBV24-1
D: .
size: .
J: TRBJ2-2
CDR3: CATSDRGNTGELFF
DNA: TGTGCCACCAGTGACCGGGGCAACACCGGGGAGCTGTTTTTT

V: TRBV30
D: TRBD2
size: .
J: TRBJ2-5
CDR3: CAWSTSWTSERPQYF
DNA: TGTGCCTGGAGTACTTCCTGGACTAGCGAGCGGCCCCAGTACTTC

V: TRBV20-1
D: .
size: .
J: TRBJ1-4
CDR3: CSARVVEKLFF
DNA: TGCAGTGCTAGAGTGGTTGAAAAACTGTTTTTT

V: TRBV3-1/TRBV3-2
D: .
size: .
J: TRBJ2-2
CDR3: CASSPLRGGGNTGELFF
DNA: TGTGCCAGCAGCCCCCTACGTGGCGGAGGGAACACCGGGGAGCTGTTTTTT

V: TRBV5-6
D: TRBD1
size: .
J: TRBJ2-3
CDR3: CASSFLGGAGTQYF
DNA: TGTGCCAGCAGCTTCTTAGGGGGCGCGGGTACGCAGTATTTT

V: TRBV2
D: .
size: .
J: TRBJ2-7
CDR3: CASSGDSTAWGYEQYF
DNA: TGTGCCAGCAGTGGAGACTCGACGGCCTGGGGCTACGAGCAGTACTTC

V: TRBV4-1
D: TRBD1
size: .
J: TRBJ2-7
CDR3: CASSQEWWTGQAYEQYF
DNA: TGCGCCAGCAGCCAAGAGTGGTGGACAGGACAGGCCTACGAGCAGTACTTC

V: TRBV20-1
D: .
size: .
J: TRBJ2-4
CDR3: CSASYREDIQYF
DNA: TGCAGTGCTAGTTACAGGGAGGACATTCAGTACTTC

V: TRBV27
D: .
size: .
J: TRBJ2-1
CDR3: CASSRSLRYNEQFF
DNA: TGTGCCAGCAGTCGCTCTTTGAGGTACAATGAGCAGTTCTTC

V: TRBV18
D: .
size: .
J: TRBJ2-1
CDR3: CASSPDTPDNEQFF
DNA: TGTGCCAGCTCACCTGATACCCCGGACAATGAGCAGTTCTTC

V: TRBV7-9
D: TRBD1
size: .
J: TRBJ1-5
CDR3: CASTPGGEPQHF
DNA: TGTGCCAGCACACCAGGGGGGGAGCCCCAGCATTTT

V: TRBV9
D: TRBD1
size: .
J: TRBJ1-4
CDR3: CASSVGDRAEKLFF
DNA: TGTGCCAGCAGCGTGGGGGACAGGGCTGAAAAACTGTTTTTT

V: TRBV6-5
D: TRBD1
size: .
J: TRBJ1-2
CDR3: CASTRTGGAHYGYTF
DNA: TGTGCCAGCACTCGGACAGGGGGCGCTCACTATGGCTACACCTTC

V: TRBV20-1
D: .
size: .
J: TRBJ1-1
CDR3: CSARAGRGAFF
DNA: TGCAGTGCTAGGGCGGGGAGGGGAGCTTTCTTT

V: TRBV3-1/TRBV3-2
D: .
size: once
J: TRBJ1-3
CDR3: CASSPPGGTGNTIYF
DNA: TGTGCCAGCAGCCCACCGGGAGGAACGGGAAACACCATATATTTT

V: TRBV5-1
D: TRBD2
size: .
J: TRBJ2-5
CDR3: CASSRIAGGWETQYF
DNA: TGCGCCAGCAGCAGAATAGCGGGAGGGTGGGAGACCCAGTACTTC

V: TRBV28
D: TRBD2
size: .
J: TRBJ2-3
CDR3: CASSPLGLAGADTQYF
DNA: TGTGCCAGCAGCCCCTTGGGACTAGCGGGAGCAGATACGCAGTATTTT

V: TRBV19
D: TRBD1
size: .
J: TRBJ1-1
CDR3: CASSMGGQLNTEAFF
DNA: TGTGCCAGTAGTATGGGGGGACAGTTGAACACTGAAGCTTTCTTT

V: TRBV28
D: TRBD1
size: .
J: TRBJ2-1
CDR3: CATRDRVTNEQFF
DNA: TGTGCCACCAGGGACAGGGTGACCAATGAGCAGTTCTTC

V: TRBV16
D: .
size: few
J: TRBJ1-3
CDR3: CASSQFLGSGNTIYF
DNA: TGTGCCAGCAGCCAATTCTTGGGAAGCGGAAACACCATATATTTT

V: TRBV28
D: TRBD1
size: .
J: TRBJ2-7
CDR3: CASGGTGPYEQYF
DNA: TGTGCCAGCGGGGGGACAGGACCCTACGAGCAGTACTTC

V: TRBV7-8
D: .
size: .
J: TRBJ1-6
CDR3: CASSLVSGGGDNSPLHF
DNA: TGTGCCAGCAGCTTAGTTAGCGGGGGAGGAGATAATTCACCCCTCCACTTT

V: TRBV10-3
D: .
size: .
J: TRBJ1-1
CDR3: CAISAQTEEAFF
DNA: TGTGCCATCAGTGCCCAGACAGAGGAAGCTTTCTTT

V: TRBV12-3/TRBV12-4
D: .
size: .
J: TRBJ1-2
CDR3: CASSSRPHYGYTF
DNA: TGTGCCAGCAGTTCCCGACCGCACTATGGCTACACCTTC

V: TRBV29-1
D: .
size: .
J: TRBJ1-5
CDR3: CSVRNRFNQPQHF
DNA: TGCAGCGTTCGAAACAGGTTCAATCAGCCCCAGCATTTT

V: TRBV9
D: TRBD2
size: .
J: TRBJ2-2
CDR3: CASSVRGDLGSGELFF
DNA: TGTGCCAGCAGCGTCCGGGGGGACCTCGGGTCCGGGGAGCTGTTTTTT

V: TRBV15
D: .
size: .
J: TRBJ2-1
CDR3: CATSSGLGVAINEQFF
DNA: TGTGCCACCAGCAGTGGCCTTGGGGTCGCTATCAATGAGCAGTTCTTC

V: TRBV6-2/TRBV6-3
D: TRBD1
size: .
J: TRBJ2-3
CDR3: CASGRDRGVNTQYF
DNA: TGTGCCAGCGGCCGGGACAGGGGGGTTAATACGCAGTATTTT

V: TRBV14
D: .
size: .
J: TRBJ2-5
CDR3: CASSQAGATTQYF
DNA: TGTGCCAGCAGCCAAGCTGGCGCCACGACCCAGTACTTC

V: TRBV6-2/TRBV6-3
D: .
size: .
J: TRBJ2-7
CDR3: CASSYSSGGPYEQYF
DNA: TGTGCCAGCAGTTACTCTTCGGGCGGCCCCTACGAGCAGTACTTC

V: TRBV6-6
D: .
size: .
J: TRBJ2-1
CDR3: CASSYEGSYNEQFF
DNA: TGTGCCAGCAGTTACGAGGGTTCATACAATGAGCAGTTCTTC

V: TRBV3-1/TRBV3-2
D: .
size: few
J: TRBJ2-3
CDR3: CASSLALGSSSTDTQYF
DNA: TGTGCCAGCAGCCTTGCCCTGGGGAGTAGTAGCACAGATACGCAGTATTTT

V: TRBV7-9
D: TRBD2
size: .
J: TRBJ2-5
CDR3: CASSFRLWREPETQYF
DNA: TGTGCCAGCAGCTTCCGACTGTGGCGGGAGCCAGAGACCCAGTACTTC

V: TRBV29-1
D: .
size: .
J: TRBJ2-3
CDR3: CSVPGALTDTQYF
DNA: TGCAGCGTTCCAGGGGCCCTCACAGATACGCAGTATTTT

V: TRBV7-8
D: .
size: .
J: TRBJ2-3
CDR3: CASSPLMDTQYF
DNA: TGTGCCAGCAGCCCCCTGATGGATACGCAGTATTTT

V: TRBV3-1/TRBV3-2
D: .
size: once
J: TRBJ2-2
CDR3: CASSLQGTGELFF
DNA: TGTGCCAGCAGCCTCCAAGGCACCGGGGAGCTGTTTTTT

V: TRBV5-6
D: TRBD1
size: .
J: TRBJ2-2
CDR3: CASSSTGQRVTGELFF
DNA: TGTGCCAGCAGCAGCACGGGACAGCGAGTAACCGGGGAGCTGTTTTTT